A single count supports the clone carrying this T cell receptor (beta chain). The sample is drawn from a study of blood T cell repertoires in COVID-19. Across the study: The United States, Italy and Spain supplied acute and convalescent COVID-19 samples. The cDNA or gDNA used as material had been derived from T cells, B-cell-depleted T cells, or PBMCs.

Authors' methods: Counts of nucleated cells, estimated from reference gene primer amplification, were obtained. Repertoires were generated with immunoSEQ multiplex PCR, while TCRdb's copy carries only in-frame clones and drops some. V and J calls plus clone size are reproduced from that table; the DNA served to infer D and trimming. The table includes approximately 250,000 clones, about 82% detected once. CDR3 length equals 16 residues. After removal of 0 bases from V and 5 bases from J, the junction contained 10 bases not matched to a gene. The V gene's germline CDR1 is SGHTA and CDR2 FQGNSA. The gene calls are TRBV7-2 and TRBJ2-7, with TRBD1 matching over 7 bases. The sequence derives from a woman between 45 and 65 years old with acute COVID-19. What was sequenced was PBMCs or T cells enriched from blood (not recorded which). CDR3 DNA: TGTGCCAGCAGCTTAGCGCGAGGGGGCGCGATCCACGAGCAGTACTTC. Its translation: CASSLARGGAIHEQYF.